This TCR beta chain emerged from a study of blood T cell repertoires in COVID-19. Study details: Donors in the United States, Italy and Spain gave samples during acute or convalescent COVID-19.

In terms of age and location, participants ranged from roughly 18 to 100 years and lived in under 30 US areas. The table came from immunoSEQ multiplex PCR; TCRdb's copy has only in-frame clones and leaves some out. This sample yields approximately 150,000 clones, of which approximately 87% are seen a single time; approximately 10% belongs to the top ten. Sequences were obtained from PBMCs or T cells enriched from blood (not recorded which). This receptor was obtained from a man aged 55 to 70 who had recovered from COVID-19.

The CDR3 DNA is TGTGCCAGCAGTCGAGGGACAGGTCCCACTGAAGCTTTCTTT. Translating it yields CASSRGTGPTEAFF. V and J are TRBV6-5 and TRBJ1-1; 8 nucleotides line up with TRBD1. V shed 5 bases and J 4 bases; nucleotides not matched to a gene: 6. Germline CDR1 and CDR2: MNHEY and SVGAGI. CDR3 length equals 14 residues.